Following are 32 T cell receptor beta chains from one sample sequenced in a study of shared T cell receptors in the human thymus. TCRdb's table, derived via immunoSEQ multiplex PCR, lists solely in-frame clones and lacks some. The sample consists of approximately 760,000 clones, roughly 85% of them appearing once. These data also featured in a second study, about human thymus T cells.

Input material: thymocytes. These receptors were collected from a girl under two years old with a congenital heart defect.

The chain uses TRBV2 and TRBJ1-1, with D perhaps matching TRBD1 (5 bases). This CDR3 contains 17 residues. Trimming pared 8 bases from V and 11 bases from J, leaving 33 bases between. Looked up from germline, CDR1 is SNHLY and CDR2 is FYNNEI. The CDR3 DNA sequence: TGTGCCAGCGCAGGGTTGGGAGGGTCCCGGTCCCCCGTGGGTGCTTTCTTT. Translated, it gives CASAGLGGSRSPVGAFF.

The V gene is TRBV19, the J gene TRBJ1-6; weak D call: TRBD1 (6 bases). CDR3 length: 14 residues. V lost 7 bases and J 9 bases, leaving 16 bases between the germline ends. Germline CDR1 and CDR2: LNHDA and SQIVND (reference sequence). The CDR3 DNA is TGTGCCAGTATGAACAGGGACCCTGGTTCACCCCTCCACTTT. Its protein product is CASMNRDPGSPLHF.

The chain couples TRBV6-1 to TRBJ2-5, with D uncertain. CDR3 size: 12 residues. V shed 6 bases and J shed 1 base, with 6 bases lying between them. Germline CDR1 and CDR2: MNHNS and SASEGT. For the CDR3, the DNA is TGTGCCAGCAGATCAGGCCAAGAGACCCAGTACTTC. Protein sequence: CASRSGQETQYF.

The chain has TRBV6-6 and TRBJ2-1; the D gene is possibly TRBD1 (6 bases). CDR3 length equals 15 residues. Trimming stripped 6 bases from V and 8 bases from J, with 20 bases between. Germline V gives CDR1 MNHNY, CDR2 SVGAGI (reference sequence). CDR3 nucleotide sequence: TGTGCCAGCAGCACAGGGCGTTTGGTCCGGTATGAGCAGTTCTTC. Amino acids: CASSTGRLVRYEQFF.

The CDR3 nucleotides read TGTGCCAGCAGCTTATCCGTCGGACAGACAAACTATGGCTACACCTTC. Amino acids: CASSLSVGQTNYGYTF. The chain carries TRBV7-8 and TRBJ1-2; TRBD1 might be the D (6 bases). The germline CDR1 and CDR2 sequences are SGHVS and FQNEAQ. The V gene lost 2 bases and the J gene lost 2 bases, with 15 bases spanning the gap. The CDR3 consists of 16 residues. Variable domain in full (rest from reference TRBV7-8 and TRBJ1-2): GAGVSQSPRYKVAKRGQDVALRCDPISGHVSLFWYQQALGQGPEFLTYFQNEAQLDKSGLPSDRFFAERPEGSVSTLKIQRTQQEDSAVYLCASSLSVGQTNYGYTFGSGTRLTVV.

CDR3 sequence reads: CASSLPLAGDTEAFF. For the CDR3, the DNA is TGTGCCAGCAGTTTGCCCTTGGCGGGGGACACTGAAGCTTTCTTT. The rearrangement links TRBV28 to TRBJ1-1, with D perhaps TRBD1 (5 bases). The CDR3 loop spans 15 amino acids. Trimming left V 3 bases short and J 3 bases short, with 14 bases between. The V gene's germline CDR1 is MDHEN and CDR2 SYDVKM.

The V call is TRBV11-2, the J call TRBJ1-2; no firm D call. Trimming shortened V by 7 bases and J by 6 bases, and 15 bases separated the two germline ends. This CDR3 comprises 13 residues. Germline values: CDR1 SGHAT, CDR2 FQNNGV. As DNA, the CDR3 is TGTGCCAGCACCCCGTTGAGCGGGCATGGCTACACCTTC. This gives the protein CASTPLSGHGYTF.

The DNA of the CDR3 is TGCGCCAGCAGCTTGGTAGGAGGCTTCCCCCTCCCTGGGGCCAACGTCCTGACTTTC. This gives the protein CASSLVGGFPLPGANVLTF. The rearrangement links TRBV5-1 to TRBJ2-6; D possibly corresponds to TRBD2 (5 bases). V was cut by 0 bases and J by 2 bases, with 18 bases left in between. CDR3 size: 19 residues. Germline V gives CDR1 SGHRS, CDR2 YFSETQ.

This sequence joins TRBV14 and TRBJ2-5; 8 positions agree with TRBD2. This CDR3 contains 17 residues. V shed 2 bases, J shed 4 bases, and the junction held 12 bases outside the gene matches. Looked up from germline, CDR1 is SGHDN and CDR2 is FVKESK. The CDR3 protein is CASSQIRGGPVGETQYF. CDR3 sequence (DNA): TGTGCCAGCAGCCAAATACGGGGGGGGCCGGTGGGAGAGACCCAGTACTTC.

The genes are TRBV5-4 and TRBJ1-1; the match to TRBD1 covers 7 bases. Trimming at V came to 2 bases and at J to 3 bases, leaving 16 bases not matched to a gene. Germline V CDR1 and CDR2: SGHNT, YYREEE (reference sequence). The CDR3 has 18 amino acids. The CDR3 loop is CASSFVRDRARSDTEAFF. CDR3 in DNA: TGTGCCAGCAGCTTCGTCCGGGACAGAGCGCGGTCGGACACTGAAGCTTTCTTT. The full variable domain, completed using reference TRBV5-4 and TRBJ1-1, is ETGVTQSPTHLIKTRGQQVTLRCSSQSGHNTVSWYQQALGQGPQFIFQYYREEENGRGNFPPRFSGLQFPNYSSELNVNALELDDSALYLCASSFVRDRARSDTEAFFGQGTRLTVV.

CDR3 region: CASSVDPRAGESYNEQFF. The CDR3 DNA sequence: TGTGCCAGCAGCGTAGATCCACGGGCGGGGGAGTCCTACAATGAGCAGTTCTTC. This rearrangement joins TRBV9 to TRBJ2-1, with 7 nucleotides matching TRBD2. Unmatched junction bases numbered 10, after V lost 0 bases and J lost 1 base. CDR1 and CDR2 (germline): SGDLS, YYNGEE. This CDR3 has 18 amino acids.

The chain uses TRBV5-6 and TRBJ2-5; maybe TRBD1 (5 bases). The closer fit of TRBJ2-7 to the DNA end suggests the J call may be wrong. This CDR3 is 16 amino acids long. CDR1 SGHDT and CDR2 YYEEEE come from the germline V gene. CDR3 loop: CASSLVGHLRSYEQYF. The CDR3 DNA follows: TGTGCCAGCAGCTTGGTCGGACATCTAAGGTCCTACGAGCAGTACTTC.

CDR3 in amino acids: CASSQDRRRESTGELFF. The CDR3 DNA is TGCGCCAGCAGCCAAGATCGGCGCAGGGAAAGCACCGGGGAGCTGTTTTTT. The rearrangement uses TRBV4-1 and TRBJ2-2, with D perhaps matching TRBD1 (5 bases). Germline-derived CDR1 and CDR2 are MGHRA and YSYEKL. Trimming cost V 0 bases and J 4 bases, with 15 bases left between them. The CDR3 runs 17 residues.

CDR3 nucleotides: TGTGCCAGCAGCCAAGATGGTACAGACTACTACGAGCAGTACTTC. It yields the protein CASSQDGTDYYEQYF. The chain employs TRBV4-2 and TRBJ2-7, with a weak D call TRBD2 (5 bases). V lost 0 bases and J lost 3, with 12 bases in between. This CDR3 contains 15 residues. Germline V CDR1 and CDR2: LGHNA, YNFKEQ.

The rearrangement joins TRBV7-2 to TRBJ2-1; 13 nucleotides match TRBD2. There are 17 residues in the CDR3. Germline CDR1 reads SGHTA; CDR2 reads FQGNSA. J lost 5 bases, V lost 4 bases, and 8 bases had no gene match. The CDR3 region is CASSSLTSGRANNEQFF. CDR3 DNA sequence: TGTGCCAGCAGCTCACTAACTAGCGGGAGGGCCAACAATGAGCAGTTCTTC.

This clone was observed a few times. The J gene is TRBJ2-2, the V gene TRBV28, with D possibly being TRBD1 (6 bases). V was pared by 5 bases and J by 4 bases, with 17 bases between. Germline V gene lookup returns CDR1 MDHEN and CDR2 SYDVKM. CDR3 length equals 16 residues. Here the CDR3 reads CASSPLEGQRTGELFF. CDR3 coding DNA: TGTGCCAGCAGTCCCCTGGAAGGACAGCGCACCGGGGAGCTGTTTTTT.

The chain uses TRBV7-6 and TRBJ2-1, with D perhaps matching TRBD2 (5 bases). Trimming shortened V by 5 bases and J by 4 bases, and 18 bases separated the two germline ends. The CDR3 consists of 16 residues. The germline V gene has CDR1 SGHVS and CDR2 FNYEAQ. The CDR3 sequence: CASSPHLGVRYNEQFF. CDR3 bases: TGTGCCAGCAGCCCACACCTCGGGGTTAGGTACAATGAGCAGTTCTTC.

This clone was recorded a few times. The genes are TRBV10-2 and TRBJ1-1, with D unresolved. Germline values: CDR1 WSHSY, CDR2 SAAADI. Trimming took 7 bases from V and 1 from J, leaving 7 bases between them. This CDR3 comprises 12 residues. CDR3 DNA: TGCGCCAGCAACAACAGGAACACTGAAGCTTTCTTT. Translation: CASNNRNTEAFF.

The rearrangement joins TRBV7-8 to TRBJ1-1, with D hard to call. This CDR3 spans 15 amino acids. The ends were cut back, 5 bases at V and 1 base at J, with 14 bases in the middle. Germline assignment: CDR1 SGHVS and CDR2 FQNEAQ. The DNA for the CDR3 is TGTGCCAGCAGCCAGAGCTCTGCAGGGAACACTGAAGCTTTCTTT. This codes for CASSQSSAGNTEAFF.

This chain connects TRBV10-2 to TRBJ2-2; 15 positions match TRBD2. The V and J ends lost 5 bases and 4 bases, in that order; junction bases with no gene match: 8. CDR3 length equals 18 residues. Germline V gene data show CDR1 as WSHSY and CDR2 as SAAADI. The CDR3 bases are TGCGCCAGCAGTAACGGACTAGCGGGGGGGTCGAGCACCGGGGAGCTGTTTTTT. Encoded protein: CASSNGLAGGSSTGELFF.

The chain has TRBV5-6 and TRBJ1-1; D is perhaps TRBD1 (6 bases). The germline V gene encodes CDR1 SGHDT and CDR2 YYEEEE. The CDR3 covers 14 residues. Trimming pared 5 bases from V and 5 bases from J, leaving 16 bases between. The CDR3 nucleotides read TGTGCCAGCAGGAACAGGGATGAGAGGACTGAAGCTTTCTTT. This codes for CASRNRDERTEAFF.

The chain employs TRBV16 and TRBJ1-4, with a possible D match to TRBD1 (5 bases). Germline V lookup: CDR1 KGHSY, CDR2 FQNENV. The V end was cut by 0 bases, the J end by 7 bases, with 18 bases between. The CDR3 length is 17 residues. The CDR3 region has the DNA TGTGCCAGCAGCCAATCGTCTTGGGGGGTCGGAGGTGAAAAACTGTTTTTT. Protein sequence: CASSQSSWGVGGEKLFF.

This sequence joins TRBV5-1 and TRBJ2-1, with 9 bases that match TRBD1. The CDR3 contains 14 residues. Trimming removed 4 bases from V and 5 bases from J; junction bases left unmatched: 4. Germline V gene sequence: CDR1 SGHRS, CDR2 YFSETQ. The CDR3 sequence: CASSPGTGHNEQFF. The CDR3, as DNA: TGCGCCAGCAGCCCCGGGACAGGGCACAATGAGCAGTTCTTC.

This clone was observed a handful of times. The J gene is TRBJ2-7, the V gene TRBV7-3; a weak D match, TRBD2 (5 bases). Germline CDR1 reads SGHTA; CDR2 reads FQGTGA. The CDR3 runs to 13 residues. V dropped 3 bases and J dropped 3 bases, with 9 bases sitting between them. The CDR3 region is CASSFGLGYEQYF. In DNA form, the CDR3 reads TGTGCCAGCAGCTTCGGACTGGGCTACGAGCAGTACTTC.

The chain recombines TRBV11-2 with TRBJ2-2, with 7 bases fitting TRBD2. The V and J ends lost 5 bases and 0 bases, in that order; junction bases with no gene match: 15. Germline loops: CDR1 SGHAT, CDR2 FQNNGV. This CDR3 comprises 19 residues. The CDR3 nucleotides are TGTGCCAGCAGCGTAGGTAGACTAGCCAGATCCTCGAACACCGGGGAGCTGTTTTTT. Translation: CASSVGRLARSSNTGELFF.

The gene calls are TRBV20-1 and TRBJ2-7; D perhaps matches TRBD2 (5 bases). CDR3 length: 11 amino acids. With 6 bases removed from V and 3 bases from J, the gap between germline ends came to 9 bases. CDR1 and CDR2 from the germline V gene are DFQATT and SNEGSKA (reference sequence). This CDR3 is CSAWAGYEQYF. Here the CDR3 DNA reads TGCAGTGCCTGGGCGGGCTACGAGCAGTACTTC.

The rearrangement uses TRBV4-3 and TRBJ2-6, with D perhaps TRBD1 (6 bases). Deletions cut 3 bases from V and 0 bases from J, with 15 bases between. The V gene's germline CDR1 is LGHNA and CDR2 YSLEER. CDR3 length: 18 residues. CDR3 sequence reads: CASSHPLDRSSGANVLTF. In nucleotides, the CDR3 is TGCGCCAGCAGCCACCCTCTTGACAGGTCCTCTGGGGCCAACGTCCTGACTTTC.

The chain carries TRBV28 and TRBJ2-2; D possibly corresponds to TRBD1 (6 bases). Germline CDR1 reads MDHEN; CDR2 reads SYDVKM. V lost 4 bases and J 6 bases, leaving 18 bases between the germline ends. The CDR3 length is 16 residues. The CDR3 here is CASSYARGAESGELFF. The CDR3 DNA is TGTGCCAGCAGTTATGCCAGGGGAGCGGAGTCCGGGGAGCTGTTTTTT. Full variable domain (remainder filled in from reference TRBV28 and TRBJ2-2): DVKVTQSSRYLVKRTGEKVFLECVQDMDHENMFWYRQDPGLGLRLIYFSYDVKMKEKGDIPEGYSVSREKKERFSLILESASTNQTSMYLCASSYARGAESGELFFGEGSRLTVL.

A few counts support this clone. The chain combines TRBV5-1 with TRBJ1-1; D is undetermined. The V and J ends lost 4 bases and 0 bases respectively, with 10 bases between them. This CDR3 contains 14 residues. Germline V CDR1 and CDR2: SGHRS, YFSETQ. DNA of the CDR3: TGCGCCAGCAGCCTCCGGGTTTTGAACACTGAAGCTTTCTTT. Translating it yields CASSLRVLNTEAFF.

The CDR3 spells CATSRQGNITDTQYF. The CDR3, as DNA: TGTGCCACCAGCAGACAGGGGAACATCACAGATACGCAGTATTTT. The V call is TRBV15, the J call TRBJ2-3; D is perhaps TRBD1 (6 bases). The germline gives CDR1 LNHNV, CDR2 YYDKDF (reference sequence). The V end was cut by 2 bases, the J end by 2 bases, with 11 bases between. CDR3 length: 15 amino acids.

The chain recombines TRBV28 with TRBJ2-1; the D is unclear. Per germline, CDR1 MDHEN and CDR2 SYDVKM. The CDR3 is 16 residues long. Trimming took off 3 bases at V and 0 bases at J, with 12 bases between the two ends. CDR3 amino acids: CASSFAGYSSYNEQFF. In DNA form, the CDR3 reads TGTGCCAGCAGTTTCGCAGGCTACAGCTCCTACAATGAGCAGTTCTTC.

This chain uses TRBV9 with TRBJ1-3; D is uncertain. Germline lookup yields CDR1 SGDLS and CDR2 YYNGEE. The CDR3 consists of 13 residues. V lost 3 bases, J lost 3 bases, and 7 bases lay in between. CDR3 DNA: TGTGCCAGCAGCGGAGGCTATGGAAACACCATATATTTT. The encoded protein is CASSGGYGNTIYF.